This TCR beta chain was observed in a study of CD8+CD57+ T cells in acquired aplastic anemia. In the study overall: Mean yield of DNA from sorted CD4+ and CD8+ cells was roughly 3.4 ug. Whole-study findings and limits: The study found no significant CD8+ Simpson's diversity difference between patients and controls. Around 29 CD8+ CDR3 sequences were shared between patients and controls.

Sequencing was done on patients that had shown CD8+CD57+ cell expansion by flow cytometry. Everyone among the patients had severe acquired aplastic anemia. This clonotype was recorded a few times. The antigen is not known. The use of genomic DNA as template underpinned the TCR beta VDJ and CDR3 profiling. TCRdb reprocessed the reads via MiXCR and lists one record per CDR3 protein. Of roughly 250,000 distinct CDR3 sequences listed, less than 85% are singletons. CDR3 length equals 15 residues. Trimming took 1 base from V and 3 from J, leaving 11 bases between them. The germline gives CDR1 LGHNA, CDR2 YSLEER.

Sample: sorted CD4+, CD8+, or CD8+CD57+ T cells (not recorded which) from PBMCs. The chain has TRBV4-3 and TRBJ2-3; D not resolved. This receptor was obtained from a human donor with aplastic anemia. CDR3 coding DNA: TGCGCCAGCAGCCAAGTCGGTTTAGGAACAGATACGCAGTATTTT. It specifies CASSQVGLGTDTQYF.